A single sample gave rise to the 23 T cell receptor beta chains below, sequenced in a study of cytomegalovirus exposure and HLA in healthy donors. The PCR made use of 60 Vbeta and 13 Jbeta primers. TCRdb keeps only in-frame clones here, not all; method: immunoSEQ multiplex PCR. The repertoire consists of about 140,000 clones, with roughly 80% occurring once and the leading ten covering about 3.1%. Sequenced: PBMCs. These receptors were obtained from a man aged 40-50 years in good health and CMV-seronegative.

V usage is TRBV7-3 and J usage is TRBJ2-3; weak D call: TRBD2 (6 bases). Germline CDR1 SGHTA, CDR2 FQGTGA. V was cut by 2 bases and J by 2 bases, with 14 bases left in between. The CDR3 extends over 16 amino acids. The CDR3 region is CASSLGGLADTDTQYF. CDR3 sequence (DNA): TGTGCCAGCAGCTTAGGGGGACTGGCTGACACAGATACGCAGTATTTT.

The V and J genes are TRBV5-8 and TRBJ2-3, with 7 bases fitting TRBD2. Trimming took 1 base from V and 4 from J; bases not matched to a gene: 3. CDR3 size: 14 residues. Germline loops: CDR1 SGHTS, CDR2 YDEGEE. In nucleotides, the CDR3 is TGTGCCAGCAGCTTGAGCGGGACCCCAGATACGCAGTATTTT. This translates into CASSLSGTPDTQYF. Combining the CDR3 with reference TRBV5-8 and TRBJ2-3 gives the whole variable domain EAGVTQSPTHLIKTRGQQATLRCSPISGHTSVYWYQQALGLGLQFLLWYDEGEERNRGNFPPRFSGRQFPNYSSELNVNALELEDSALYLCASSLSGTPDTQYFGPGTRLTVL.

This chain joins TRBV9 and TRBJ1-1, with 7 bases that match TRBD1. V trimming: 4 bases; J trimming: 4 bases; junction bases outside the gene matches: 4. Germline-derived CDR1 and CDR2 are SGDLS and YYNGEE. This CDR3 comprises 13 residues. CDR3 in DNA: TGTGCCAGCAGCCCCGACAGGGTCACTGAAGCTTTCTTT. As protein: CASSPDRVTEAFF.

This clone was detected a few times. The rearrangement joins TRBV4-2 to TRBJ2-3, with 11 bases matching TRBD2. From germline, CDR1 is LGHNA and CDR2 YNFKEQ. The CDR3 covers 16 residues. The trim removed 6 bases at V and 5 bases at J, leaving 10 bases unmatched. CDR3 in amino acids: CASRPALAGAGDTQYF. The CDR3 bases are TGTGCCAGCAGACCCGCACTAGCGGGGGCGGGAGATACGCAGTATTTT.

The CDR3 region is CASSLVGHMNTEAFF. The CDR3, as DNA: TGCGCCAGCAGCTTGGTCGGACATATGAACACTGAAGCTTTCTTT. The chain employs TRBV5-1 and TRBJ1-1, with a weak D call TRBD1 (5 bases). Trimming removed 0 bases at V and 0 bases at J, with 9 bases between. Germline CDR1 SGHRS, CDR2 YFSETQ. This CDR3 has 15 residues.

This clone has more than one count but fewer than ten. The chain has TRBV9 and TRBJ1-6; 8 nucleotides line up with TRBD1. J gave up 7 bases and V 3 bases, and 6 bases lay outside the gene matches. This CDR3 is built from 15 residues. Germline V gene data show CDR1 as SGDLS and CDR2 as YYNGEE. The CDR3 region has the DNA TGTGCCAGCAGCGCACTACAGGGGGTGAATTCACCCCTCCACTTT. Translated: CASSALQGVNSPLHF.

The chain couples TRBV28 to TRBJ1-1; perhaps TRBD1 as D (5 bases). This CDR3 contains 15 residues. V was trimmed by 3 bases and J by 3 bases, leaving 14 bases between them. Germline V gene data show CDR1 as MDHEN and CDR2 as SYDVKM. CDR3 in amino acids: CASSFVAIGDTEAFF. CDR3 in DNA: TGTGCCAGCAGTTTCGTCGCAATAGGGGACACTGAAGCTTTCTTT.

The V call is TRBV2, the J call TRBJ1-1; D is ambiguous. This CDR3 has 13 amino acids. Per the germline V gene, CDR1 is SNHLY and CDR2 is FYNNEI. DNA of the CDR3: TGTGCAACCACCAGGTTGGTGAACACTGAAGCTTTCTTT. Its translation is CATTRLVNTEAFF. Filled out from reference TRBV2 and TRBJ1-1, the complete variable domain reads EPEVTQTPSHQVTQMGQEVILRCVPISNHLYFYWYRQILGQKVEFLVSFYNNEISEKSEIFDDQFSVERPDGSNFTLKIRSTKLEDSAMYFCATTRLVNTEAFFGQGTRLTVV.

This clone was seen more than once but under ten times. This chain uses TRBV6-5 with TRBJ1-1; D is ambiguous. CDR3 length equals 13 residues. Germline assignment: CDR1 MNHEY and CDR2 SVGAGI. Trimming pared 2 bases from V and 7 bases from J, leaving 11 bases between. CDR3 nucleotides: TGTGCCAGCAGTTACGGCGGGCACAGTGAAGCTTTCTTT. Its translation: CASSYGGHSEAFF.

V gene TRBV7-8 combines with J gene TRBJ2-1, with 9 bases lining up with TRBD2. Per germline, CDR1 SGHVS and CDR2 FQNEAQ. There are 15 residues in the CDR3. The ends lost 5 bases at V and 2 bases at J; junction bases unmatched: 4. The CDR3, as DNA: TGTGCCAGCAGCCTATTAGCGGGGGCCTACAATGAGCAGTTCTTC. Its protein is CASSLLAGAYNEQFF.

The chain has TRBV4-3 and TRBJ2-1; TRBD1 aligns across 8 bases. The CDR3 covers 14 residues. From germline, CDR1 is LGHNA and CDR2 YSLEER. Trimming cost V 3 bases and J 7 bases; bases outside gene matches: 5. The CDR3 region is CASSQDRVRNEQFF. DNA of the CDR3: TGCGCCAGCAGCCAGGACAGGGTGCGGAATGAGCAGTTCTTC.

The chain employs TRBV4-3 and TRBJ1-1, with D perhaps TRBD1 (5 bases). Between the trimmed V and J ends, which lost 3 bases and 4 bases, there was a span of 9 bases. CDR3 length: 13 residues. Germline V gives CDR1 LGHNA, CDR2 YSLEER. The CDR3 here is CASSQTRGTEAFF. CDR3 nucleotide sequence: TGCGCCAGCAGCCAGACAAGGGGCACTGAAGCTTTCTTT.

The V and J genes are TRBV2 and TRBJ2-7, with TRBD2 identical over 14 bases. Germline V gene data show CDR1 as SNHLY and CDR2 as FYNNEI. J gave up 5 bases and V 3 bases, and 6 bases lay outside the gene matches. CDR3 length equals 16 residues. The CDR3 bases are TGTGCCAGCAGTGAGGGGACTAGCGGGGGACGAGACGAGCAGTACTTC. Its translation is CASSEGTSGGRDEQYF.

V usage is TRBV28 and J usage is TRBJ2-7; 7 bases match TRBD1. Germline CDR1 MDHEN, CDR2 SYDVKM. J was trimmed by 6 bases and V by 4 bases; bases with no gene match: 9. The CDR3 spans 14 residues. The CDR3 is CASSSSTGVGEQYF. CDR3 sequence (DNA): TGTGCCAGCAGTTCAAGCACAGGGGTAGGCGAGCAGTACTTC. Filled out from reference TRBV28 and TRBJ2-7, the complete variable domain reads DVKVTQSSRYLVKRTGEKVFLECVQDMDHENMFWYRQDPGLGLRLIYFSYDVKMKEKGDIPEGYSVSREKKERFSLILESASTNQTSMYLCASSSSTGVGEQYFGPGTRLTVT.

J is TRBJ2-7 and V is TRBV7-2; 8 positions match TRBD1. Germline V gene lookup returns CDR1 SGHTA and CDR2 FQGNSA. V lost 4 bases and J lost 7; bases outside the gene matches: 6. The CDR3 has 13 amino acids. CDR3 in amino acids: CASSSSRDREQYF. CDR3 in DNA: TGTGCCAGCAGCTCAAGCCGGGACAGGGAGCAGTACTTC.

The table lists this clone with a few counts. This chain joins TRBV11-2 and TRBJ2-7; TRBD2 is a possible D gene (5 bases). The CDR3 is made up of 14 amino acids. V was pared by 5 bases and J by 2 bases, with 13 bases between. CDR1 is SGHAT and CDR2 is FQNNGV in the germline V gene. CDR3 DNA sequence: TGTGCCAGCAGCCCACGGACTCAAACCTACGAGCAGTACTTC. Translated: CASSPRTQTYEQYF.

The chain is built from TRBV7-3 and TRBJ2-7, with 8 positions matching TRBD1. Germline V gene sequence: CDR1 SGHTA, CDR2 FQGTGA. V dropped 4 bases and J dropped 2; count of bases not matched to a gene: 10. This CDR3 contains 16 residues. CDR3 amino acids: CASSSGQGVNPYEQYF. DNA for the CDR3: TGTGCCAGCAGCTCCGGACAGGGTGTGAATCCCTACGAGCAGTACTTC.

This chain links TRBV2 with TRBJ1-5; 7 bases align to TRBD1. Germline CDR1 and CDR2: SNHLY and FYNNEI. The ends lost 6 bases at V and 0 bases at J; junction bases unmatched: 5. The CDR3 has 15 amino acids. The CDR3 DNA sequence: TGTGCCAGCAGGCAGGGACAGAATAGCAATCAGCCCCAGCATTTT. Protein: CASRQGQNSNQPQHF. Combining the CDR3 with reference TRBV2 and TRBJ1-5 gives the whole variable domain EPEVTQTPSHQVTQMGQEVILRCVPISNHLYFYWYRQILGQKVEFLVSFYNNEISEKSEIFDDQFSVERPDGSNFTLKIRSTKLEDSAMYFCASRQGQNSNQPQHFGDGTRLSIL.

This clone was seen a few times. This chain joins TRBV6-5 and TRBJ2-7; tentatively, D is TRBD1 (6 bases). V lost 4 bases and J lost 5, with 18 bases in between. Germline CDR1 MNHEY, CDR2 SVGAGI. The CDR3 runs to 15 residues. CDR3: CASSLTGSTYHEQYF. In DNA form, the CDR3 reads TGTGCCAGCAGTTTAACAGGGTCAACTTATCACGAGCAGTACTTC.

The chain employs TRBV18 and TRBJ1-2, with TRBD1 matching over 7 bases. Germline CDR1 and CDR2: KGHSH and LQKENI. V gave up 2 bases and J gave up 7 bases; unmatched junction bases: 7. The CDR3 runs 14 residues. The CDR3 reads CASSPVVGGGGYTF. CDR3 DNA sequence: TGTGCCAGCTCACCAGTCGTAGGGGGCGGTGGCTACACCTTC. Based on the CDR3 plus reference TRBV18 and TRBJ1-2, the full variable domain is NAGVMQNPRHLVRRRGQEARLRCSPMKGHSHVYWYRQLPEEGLKFMVYLQKENIIDESGMPKERFSAEFPKEGPSILRIQQVVRGDSAAYFCASSPVVGGGGYTFGSGTRLTVV.

This clone turned up a few times. The chain uses TRBV7-2 and TRBJ2-3; a possible D gene is TRBD2 (6 bases). With 4 bases removed from V and 2 bases from J, the gap between germline ends came to 13 bases. The CDR3 extends over 15 amino acids. Germline V gives CDR1 SGHTA, CDR2 FQGNSA. The CDR3 is CASSWRVGPTDTQYF. The CDR3 DNA reads as TGTGCCAGCAGCTGGAGGGTGGGCCCCACAGATACGCAGTATTTT.

This clone was counted between two and nine times. The chain joins TRBV6-6 to TRBJ2-7; TRBD1 might be the D (5 bases). Trimming left V 7 bases short and J 0 bases short, with 13 bases between. Germline V gene sequence: CDR1 MNHNY, CDR2 SVGAGI (reference sequence). This CDR3 spans 14 amino acids. CDR3 DNA: TGTGCCAGCAAAAACAGGATCTCCTCCTACGAGCAGTACTTC. Translating it yields CASKNRISSYEQYF.

The chain joins TRBV20-1 to TRBJ1-1, with D possibly being TRBD1 (6 bases). The germline V and J ends were trimmed by 1 base and 7 bases, with 7 bases remaining between them. Germline V gives CDR1 DFQATT, CDR2 SNEGSKA (reference sequence). The CDR3 is 11 amino acids. In DNA, the CDR3 is TGCAGTGCTAGAGGCAGGGGTGAAGCTTTCTTT. Translating gives CSARGRGEAFF.